A selection of T cell receptor beta chains follows, all from one sample in a study of cytomegalovirus exposure and HLA in healthy donors. Method: immunoSEQ multiplex PCR; TCRdb's copy keeps in-frame clones and lacks some. This repertoire shows about 85,000 clones, more than 60% found once; its top ten account for about 3.8%. The sequencing input was PBMCs. These receptors were obtained from a man aged 25-40 years in good health and CMV-seronegative. Each CDR3 is given with its conserved first and last residue. D genes are given only for firm matches. Some rows have no size entry. The others give once, few or many, or a class for an expanded clone.

J	D	V	size	CDR3	DNA
TRBJ2-7	TRBD2	TRBV5-4	-	CASSDSGSPYEQYF	TGTGCCAGCAGCGATAGCGGGAGTCCCTACGAGCAGTACTTC
TRBJ1-2	-	TRBV13	-	CASSRGRRDNYGYTF	TGTGCCAGCAGCCGCGGAAGGAGGGATAACTATGGCTACACCTTC
TRBJ2-4	TRBD1	TRBV28	-	CASSRRQGRNIQYF	TGTGCCAGCAGTAGAAGACAGGGGAGGAACATTCAGTACTTC
TRBJ1-5	-	TRBV5-1	-	CASSPTGGTSNQPQHF	TGCGCCAGCAGCCCAACCGGGGGGACCAGCAATCAGCCCCAGCATTTT
TRBJ1-1	-	TRBV6-5	few	CASSRADTEAFF	TGTGCCAGCAGCCGAGCCGACACTGAAGCTTTCTTT
TRBJ2-3	TRBD2	TRBV6-4	-	CASSVGGGTTDTQYF	TGTGCCAGCAGTGTAGGCGGGGGGACCACAGATACGCAGTATTTT
TRBJ1-1	TRBD1	TRBV4-1	-	CASSRLRYGQGGMNTEAFF	TGCGCCAGCAGCCGGCTCAGATACGGACAGGGAGGTATGAACACTGAAGCTTTCTTT
TRBJ1-4	-	TRBV27	-	CASGQRPYEKLFF	TGTGCCAGCGGACAGCGACCCTATGAAAAACTGTTTTTT
TRBJ1-3	-	TRBV19	-	CASSIHGEGVNTGNTIYF	TGTGCCAGTAGTATCCATGGAGAGGGGGTCAACACTGGAAACACCATATATTTT
TRBJ1-2	-	TRBV7-2	-	CASTLMGQVYGYTF	TGTGCCAGCACCCTAATGGGGCAAGTCTATGGCTACACCTTC
TRBJ2-5	-	TRBV5-1	-	CASTLGGQETQYF	TGCGCCAGCACCTTAGGAGGGCAAGAGACCCAGTACTTC
TRBJ2-7	TRBD2	TRBV5-1	-	CASSLGRASDSYEQYF	TGCGCCAGCAGCCTGGGGAGGGCTAGCGACTCCTACGAGCAGTACTTC
TRBJ1-1	-	TRBV18	few	CASSLDTYTEAFF	TGTGCCAGCTCACTCGACACCTACACTGAAGCTTTCTTT
TRBJ2-2	-	TRBV28	few	CASSTRAGNTGELFF	TGTGCCAGCAGTACGAGAGCGGGGAACACCGGGGAGCTGTTTTTT
TRBJ2-1	-	TRBV7-2	-	CASSLAGAWNEQFF	TGTGCCAGCAGCTTAGCAGGGGCTTGGAATGAGCAGTTCTTC
TRBJ1-1	TRBD1	TRBV6-5	-	CASSYVEGAGTEAFF	TGTGCCAGCAGTTACGTTGAGGGGGCAGGCACTGAAGCTTTCTTT
TRBJ2-7	TRBD1	TRBV11-1	-	CASSWWGQGNEQYF	TGTGCCAGCAGCTGGTGGGGACAGGGTAACGAGCAGTACTTC
TRBJ2-3	-	TRBV5-1	once	CASSSGTPTDTQYF	TGCGCCAGCAGCTCGGGGACACCCACAGATACGCAGTATTTT
TRBJ1-1	-	TRBV10-3	-	CAISDRGVSTEAFF	TGTGCCATCAGTGACAGGGGTGTCAGCACTGAAGCTTTCTTT
TRBJ1-4	-	TRBV27	-	CASSLMGAGNEKLFF	TGTGCCAGCAGTTTGATGGGGGCTGGTAATGAAAAACTGTTTTTT
TRBJ1-2	-	TRBV5-1	-	CASSLIGENGYTF	TGCGCCAGCAGCTTGATCGGGGAGAATGGCTACACCTTC
TRBJ2-1	TRBD2	TRBV7-3	few	CASSLGTSGLQFF	TGTGCCAGCAGCTTGGGGACTAGCGGGTTGCAGTTCTTC
TRBJ2-1	-	TRBV5-4	few	CASSLRWAHLFYNEQFF	TGTGCCAGCAGCTTGCGGTGGGCCCACTTGTTCTACAATGAGCAGTTCTTC
TRBJ2-7	-	TRBV7-2	few	CASSLGAPEQYF	TGTGCCAGCAGCTTAGGCGCGCCGGAGCAGTACTTC
TRBJ2-1	TRBD2	TRBV9	few	CASSVGPAGGSYNEQFF	TGTGCCAGCAGCGTAGGCCCAGCGGGAGGATCCTACAATGAGCAGTTCTTC
TRBJ1-5	-	TRBV12-5	-	CASGLGTERSNQPQHF	TGTGCTAGTGGTTTGGGGACAGAGCGCAGCAATCAGCCCCAGCATTTT
TRBJ2-1	-	TRBV18	once	CASSPGDIYNEQFF	TGTGCCAGCTCACCGGGGGACATTTACAATGAGCAGTTCTTC
TRBJ2-1	-	TRBV18	-	CASSTPGYYQFF	TGTGCCAGCTCAACACCGGGCTATTATCAGTTCTTC
TRBJ1-2	TRBD1	TRBV7-2	few	CASSRLGQGPYGYTF	TGTGCCAGCAGCCGACTAGGACAGGGGCCTTATGGCTACACCTTC
TRBJ2-5	TRBD2	TRBV7-3	-	CASSLTKASGGPPETQYF	TGTGCCAGCAGCTTAACAAAGGCTAGCGGGGGACCCCCAGAGACCCAGTACTTC
TRBJ1-2	-	TRBV28	-	CASSLIGRGANYGYTF	TGTGCCAGCAGTTTAATCGGGAGGGGAGCTAACTATGGCTACACCTTC
TRBJ2-3	TRBD2	TRBV5-1	-	CASSLILAATDTQYF	TGCGCCAGCAGCTTGATACTAGCGGCCACAGATACGCAGTATTTT
TRBJ2-3	-	TRBV9	-	CASSVGPDTQYF	TGTGCCAGCAGCGTGGGCCCAGATACGCAGTATTTT
TRBJ1-2	TRBD1	TRBV9	few	CASSAPGGLRDRGGGYTF	TGTGCCAGCAGCGCCCCCGGCGGGCTCCGGGACAGGGGGGGCGGCTACACCTTC
TRBJ1-1	-	TRBV10-3	-	CAISESRTAANTEAFF	TGTGCCATCAGTGAGTCGAGGACAGCCGCGAACACTGAAGCTTTCTTT
TRBJ2-3	TRBD2	TRBV7-9	few	CASSLMHSGSADTQYF	TGTGCCAGCAGCTTAATGCATAGCGGGAGCGCAGATACGCAGTATTTT
TRBJ1-5	TRBD1	TRBV7-2	-	CASNSDRGQPQHF	TGTGCCAGCAACTCGGACAGGGGACAGCCCCAGCATTTT
TRBJ1-1	-	TRBV6-1	-	CASSEEGIKAEAFF	TGTGCCAGCAGTGAAGAGGGGATTAAGGCTGAAGCTTTCTTT
TRBJ2-5	TRBD2	TRBV6-5	-	CASSYERGNQETQYF	TGTGCCAGCAGTTACGAGCGGGGGAACCAAGAGACCCAGTACTTC
TRBJ2-1	-	TRBV10-3	-	CTISAPNDSEQFF	TGTACCATCAGTGCCCCAAATGACAGTGAGCAGTTCTTC
TRBJ1-5	-	TRBV13	-	CASSLGRGGNQPQHF	TGTGCCAGCAGCTTAGGTCGGGGGGGAAATCAGCCCCAGCATTTT
TRBJ1-5	-	TRBV28	-	CASSEGGTLRQPQHF	TGTGCCAGCAGCGAGGGGGGGACTCTGAGGCAGCCCCAGCATTTT
TRBJ2-1	TRBD1	TRBV18	-	CASSPAGTGGNEQFF	TGTGCCAGCTCACCAGCCGGGACAGGGGGCAATGAGCAGTTCTTC